Sequencing of this TCR beta chain was carried out in a study of radiotherapy plus CTLA-4 blockade in lung cancer. General observations from the study: TCR clones from tumors expanded in blood after radiotherapy plus ipilimumab.

This CDR3 has 11 amino acids. Trimming stripped 3 bases from V and 10 bases from J, with 7 bases between. Germline V CDR1 and CDR2: MDHEN, SYDVKM. With respect to this clone: No antigen is known for it.

Libraries were prepared by immunoSEQ multiplex PCR; TCRdb keeps only in-frame clonotypes and omits some of them. Among tens of thousands of clones listed, 83% were seen once. Specimen: peripheral blood, collected from a patient treated with radiotherapy plus ipilimumab. This TCR was sampled from a human donor with non-small cell lung cancer who had stable disease on radiotherapy plus ipilimumab. This chain links TRBV28 with TRBJ2-1, with D unclear. Here the CDR3 reads CASSFRSEQFF. CDR3 DNA sequence: TGTGCCAGCAGTTTCCGCAGCGAGCAGTTCTTC. The entire variable domain, with the rest obtained from reference TRBV28 and TRBJ2-1, is as follows: DVKVTQSSRYLVKRTGEKVFLECVQDMDHENMFWYRQDPGLGLRLIYFSYDVKMKEKGDIPEGYSVSREKKERFSLILESASTNQTSMYLCASSFRSEQFFGPGTRLTVL.